This entry is about one T cell receptor beta chain. The CDR3 length is 13 residues. Germline V CDR1 and CDR2: SGHRS, YFSETQ. The ends were cut back, 3 bases at V and 3 bases at J, with 9 bases in the middle. These data originate in a study of blood T cell repertoires in COVID-19. Across the whole study: Researchers got acute and convalescent COVID-19 samples from the United States, Italy and Spain.

Contact with a PCR-confirmed or clinician-diagnosed COVID-19 case occurred within 2 weeks of entry. The data were produced by immunoSEQ multiplex PCR, yet TCRdb's version contains in-frame clones alone and is incomplete. The repertoire holds 200,000 to 250,000 clones, around 90% seen once, with around 15% in the top ten. The receptor was isolated from a man aged 30 to 45 who had been exposed to COVID-19. The sequencing sample was made of PBMCs or T cells enriched from blood (not recorded which). The chain employs TRBV5-1 and TRBJ1-1, with D perhaps matching TRBD1 (6 bases). This CDR3 is CASSWGGDTEAFF. The DNA for the CDR3 is TGCGCCAGCAGCTGGGGGGGCGACACTGAAGCTTTCTTT.